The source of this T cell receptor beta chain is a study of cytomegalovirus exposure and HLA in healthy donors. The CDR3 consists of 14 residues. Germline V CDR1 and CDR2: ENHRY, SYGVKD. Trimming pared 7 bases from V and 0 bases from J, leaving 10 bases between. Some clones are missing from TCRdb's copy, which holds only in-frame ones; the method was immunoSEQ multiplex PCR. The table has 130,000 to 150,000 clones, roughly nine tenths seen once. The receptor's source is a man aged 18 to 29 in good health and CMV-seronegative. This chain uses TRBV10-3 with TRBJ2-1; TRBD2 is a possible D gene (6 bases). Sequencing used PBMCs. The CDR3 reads CAIKGGTSYNEQFF. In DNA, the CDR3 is TGTGCCATCAAAGGCGGGACCTCCTACAATGAGCAGTTCTTC.